The 10 T cell receptor beta chains listed next were all sequenced from one sample in a study of T cells in localized non-small cell lung cancer. Repertoires were generated with immunoSEQ multiplex PCR, while TCRdb's copy carries only in-frame clones and drops some. The sample has around 2,600 clones; roughly 36% are singletons. The source material was lung tumor tissue, sampled before any cancer treatment. Receptors originate from a man aged 40 to 70 with stage I lung adenocarcinoma.

This chain connects TRBV28 to TRBJ1-5; TRBD1 agrees at 9 bases. Germline CDR1 and CDR2: MDHEN and SYDVKM. The CDR3 runs 14 residues. V shed 6 bases and J 7 bases; nucleotides not matched to a gene: 7. For the CDR3, the DNA is TGTGCCAGCAGAACCGGGACAGGGAAACAGCCCCAGCATTTT. It translates to CASRTGTGKQPQHF.

This chain links TRBV11-3 with TRBJ2-5; TRBD2 agrees at 7 bases. The V segment lost 2 bases and the J segment 4 bases; nucleotides outside the gene matches: 4. Germline CDR1 reads SGHNT; CDR2 reads YENEEA. The CDR3 is made up of 14 amino acids. CDR3 region: CASSLPGGGETQYF. CDR3 coding DNA: TGTGCCAGCAGCTTACCGGGAGGAGGAGAGACCCAGTACTTC. Variable domain in full (rest from reference TRBV11-3 and TRBJ2-5): EAGVVQSPRYKIIEKKQPVAFWCNPISGHNTLYWYLQNLGQGPELLIRYENEEAVDDSQLPKDRFSAERLKGVDSTLKIQPAELGDSAVYLCASSLPGGGETQYFGPGTRLLVL.

The chain carries TRBV19 and TRBJ1-1; TRBD1 is a possible D gene (5 bases). The CDR3 has 14 amino acids. Germline V lookup: CDR1 LNHDA, CDR2 SQIVND (reference sequence). V lost 5 bases and J lost 1, with 11 bases in between. DNA of the CDR3: TGTGCCAGTAGTCCCCCGGGGGGGAACACTGAAGCTTTCTTT. This translates into CASSPPGGNTEAFF.

The chain uses TRBV28 and TRBJ2-2; 8 bases map to TRBD2. V shed 4 bases and J 5 bases; nucleotides not matched to a gene: 9. The CDR3 sequence is 16 residues long. CDR1 and CDR2 (germline): MDHEN, SYDVKM. This CDR3 is CASSSLAGWGTGELFF. The DNA for the CDR3 is TGTGCCAGCAGTTCCTTAGCGGGATGGGGAACCGGGGAGCTGTTTTTT.

By sample fraction, this clone is medium-sized (0.01 to 0.1%). This chain links TRBV11-3 with TRBJ2-1, with unresolved D. V gave up 6 bases and J gave up 4 bases, with 13 bases separating them. Germline loops: CDR1 SGHNT, CDR2 YENEEA. This CDR3 is 14 amino acids long. The CDR3 coding sequence is TGTGCCAGCAGTACAATCGACGGATACAATGAGCAGTTCTTC. As protein: CASSTIDGYNEQFF.

This clone was observed a handful of times. The chain couples TRBV4-1 to TRBJ2-7, with TRBD1 matching over 9 bases. With 0 bases clipped from V and 5 bases from J, the junction kept 8 bases outside the gene matches. Germline V gives CDR1 MGHRA, CDR2 YSYEKL. The CDR3 is 16 residues long. The CDR3 sequence: CASSQDWGQGWNEQYF. DNA of the CDR3: TGCGCCAGCAGCCAAGATTGGGGACAGGGATGGAACGAGCAGTACTTC.

V usage is TRBV6-8 and J usage is TRBJ1-5; D gene unclear. CDR1 and CDR2 (germline): MNHGY, SAAAGT. V was cut by 6 bases and J by 4 bases, with 13 bases left in between. The CDR3 length is 14 residues. Here the CDR3 DNA reads TGTGCCAGCAGAGGCCCTGGGAGGAATCAGCCCCAGCATTTT. Amino acids: CASRGPGRNQPQHF.

V gene TRBV19 combines with J gene TRBJ1-3; 7 bases map to TRBD1. This CDR3 spans 12 amino acids. J gave up 9 bases and V 6 bases, and 5 bases lay outside the gene matches. CDR1 LNHDA and CDR2 SQIVND come from the germline V gene (reference sequence). The CDR3 DNA reads as TGTGCCAGTAGCCGTGGGGACAGCACCATATATTTT. Residues: CASSRGDSTIYF.

In its sample, this clone was seen a few times. The rearrangement links TRBV11-3 to TRBJ2-3; D unresolved. CDR1 SGHNT and CDR2 YENEEA come from the germline V gene. The CDR3 has 14 amino acids. V shed 1 base and J shed 2 bases, with 7 bases lying between them. CDR3: CASSLGDYTDTQYF. The CDR3 region has the DNA TGTGCCAGCAGCTTAGGGGATTACACAGATACGCAGTATTTT.

In its sample, this clone was seen a few times. The rearrangement uses TRBV7-5 and TRBJ2-3; the D segment call TRBD1 is taken from the table without a DNA check. TRBV7-5 is a pseudogene locus. CDR3 length equals 15 residues. The CDR3 protein is CASSFISTGADTQYF. DNA of the CDR3: TGTGCCAGCAGCTTTATCTCGACAGGGGCAGATACGCAGTATTTT.